This T cell receptor beta chain was recovered during a study of T cell changes during pregnancy in multiple sclerosis. The CDR3 spans 16 residues. Trimming took 2 bases from V and 0 from J, leaving 13 bases between them. Germline V gives CDR1 SGHRS, CDR2 YFSETQ. Generated by immunoSEQ multiplex PCR, the TCRdb table keeps only in-frame clones and is missing some. Of 83,000 or so clones in the sample, about 93% were seen once. The origin of this receptor is a female donor in good health, enrolled as a control in a pregnancy study. This specimen consisted of peripheral blood, obtained after pregnancy. The rearrangement uses TRBV5-1 and TRBJ2-3; TRBD2 is a possible D gene (5 bases). CDR3 in DNA: TGCGCCAGCAGCTTCAAAGCGGCCTCTAGCACAGATACGCAGTATTTT. It yields the protein CASSFKAASSTDTQYF. The entire variable domain, with the rest obtained from reference TRBV5-1 and TRBJ2-3, is as follows: KAGVTQTPRYLIKTRGQQVTLSCSPISGHRSVSWYQQTPGQGLQFLFEYFSETQRNKGNFPGRFSGRQFSNSRSEMNVSTLELGDSALYLCASSFKAASSTDTQYFGPGTRLTVL.